This T cell receptor beta chain was identified during a study of early T cells in non-severe SARS-CoV-2 infection. Turning to the study itself: Bulk RNA taken from unsorted whole blood was sequenced, leaving chains unpaired.

Individual cDNA molecules each received unique molecular identifiers attached to them. TCRdb re-derived calls from the 5' RACE reads in MiXCR, one entry per CDR3 protein. This table holds 35,000 to 40,000 distinct CDR3 sequences, approximately 5.8% found once. This clonotype was picked up many times. Its target is unknown. The CDR3 length is 12 residues. Trimming shortened V by 8 bases and J by 1 base, and 9 bases separated the two germline ends. General study results and limits: VDJdb matches were skewed toward anti-spike CD8 T cell responses.

The sample was whole blood. This sequence was found in an adult who was a healthcare worker with PCR-confirmed SARS-CoV-2 infection or an uninfected control (not recorded which). This sequence joins TRBV12-3 or TRBV12-4 and TRBJ2-7, with unresolved D. The CDR3 DNA sequence: TGTGCCAGCGCGCGGAAGTCCTACGAGCAGTACTTC. Amino acid sequence: CASARKSYEQYF.